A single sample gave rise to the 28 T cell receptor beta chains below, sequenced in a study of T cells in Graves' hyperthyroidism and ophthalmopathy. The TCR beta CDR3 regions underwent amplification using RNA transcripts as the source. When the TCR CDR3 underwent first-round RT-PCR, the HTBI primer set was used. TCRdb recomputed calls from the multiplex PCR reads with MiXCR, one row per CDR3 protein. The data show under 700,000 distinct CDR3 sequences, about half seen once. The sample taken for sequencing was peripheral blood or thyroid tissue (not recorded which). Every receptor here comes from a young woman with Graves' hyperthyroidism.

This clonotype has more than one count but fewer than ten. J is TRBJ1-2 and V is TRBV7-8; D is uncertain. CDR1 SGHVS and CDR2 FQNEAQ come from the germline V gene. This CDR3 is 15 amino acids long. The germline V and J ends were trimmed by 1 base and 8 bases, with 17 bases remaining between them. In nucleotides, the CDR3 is TGTGCCAGCAGCTTAGTCGGGGAACACTTGGCGGGCTACACCTTC. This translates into CASSLVGEHLAGYTF. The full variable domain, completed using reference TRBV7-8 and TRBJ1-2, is GAGVSQSPRYKVAKRGQDVALRCDPISGHVSLFWYQQALGQGPEFLTYFQNEAQLDKSGLPSDRFFAERPEGSVSTLKIQRTQQEDSAVYLCASSLVGEHLAGYTFGSGTRLTVV.

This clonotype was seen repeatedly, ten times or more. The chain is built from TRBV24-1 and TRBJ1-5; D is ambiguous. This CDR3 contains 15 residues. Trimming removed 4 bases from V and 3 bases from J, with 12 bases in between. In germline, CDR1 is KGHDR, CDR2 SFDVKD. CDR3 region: CATSDSQWVNQPQHF. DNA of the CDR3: TGTGCCACCAGTGACTCCCAGTGGGTCAATCAGCCCCAGCATTTT.

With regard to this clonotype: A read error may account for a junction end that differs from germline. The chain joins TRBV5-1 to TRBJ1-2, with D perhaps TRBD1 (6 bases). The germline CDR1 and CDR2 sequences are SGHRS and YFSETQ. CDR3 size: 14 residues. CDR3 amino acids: CASSMSQGTYGHTF. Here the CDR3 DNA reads TGCGCCAGCAGCATGAGTCAGGGGACCTATGGCCACACCTTC.

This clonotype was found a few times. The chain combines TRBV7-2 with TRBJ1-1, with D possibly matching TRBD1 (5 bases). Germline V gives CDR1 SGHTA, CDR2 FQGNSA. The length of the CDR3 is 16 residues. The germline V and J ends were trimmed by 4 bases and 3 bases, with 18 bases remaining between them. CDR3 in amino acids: CASSSPRQKRDTEAFF. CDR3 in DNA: TGTGCCAGCAGCTCCCCAAGACAGAAAAGGGACACTGAAGCTTTCTTT.

Here the CDR3 reads CASSHPPGGETEAFF. CDR3 in DNA: TGTGCCAGCAGTCACCCCCCCGGGGGCGAGACTGAAGCTTTCTTT. The chain is built from TRBV7-3 and TRBJ1-1; maybe TRBD1 (6 bases). V gave up 6 bases and J gave up 5 bases, with 19 bases separating them. The CDR3 is 15 residues long. Germline V gene lookup returns CDR1 SGHTA and CDR2 FQGTGA.

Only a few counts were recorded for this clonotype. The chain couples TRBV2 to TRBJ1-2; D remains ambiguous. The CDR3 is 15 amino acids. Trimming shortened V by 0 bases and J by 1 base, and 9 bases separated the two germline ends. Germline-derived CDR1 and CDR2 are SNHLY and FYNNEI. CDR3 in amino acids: CASSEADPFNYGYTF. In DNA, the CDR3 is TGTGCCAGCAGTGAAGCAGATCCTTTTAACTATGGCTACACCTTC.

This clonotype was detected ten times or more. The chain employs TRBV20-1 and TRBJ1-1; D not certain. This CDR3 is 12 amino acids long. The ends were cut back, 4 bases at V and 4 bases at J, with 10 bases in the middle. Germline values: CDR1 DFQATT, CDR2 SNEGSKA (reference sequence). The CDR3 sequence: CSAKASGTEAFF. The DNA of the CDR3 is TGCAGTGCTAAGGCTTCGGGCACTGAAGCTTTCTTT.

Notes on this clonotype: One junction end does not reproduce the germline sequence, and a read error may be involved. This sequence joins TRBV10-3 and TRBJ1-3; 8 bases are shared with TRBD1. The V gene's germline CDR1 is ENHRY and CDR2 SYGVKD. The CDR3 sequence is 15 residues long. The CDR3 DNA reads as TGTGCCAGCAGTCAAACAGGGGGGGCTGGAAACACCATATATTTT. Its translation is CASSQTGGAGNTIYF.

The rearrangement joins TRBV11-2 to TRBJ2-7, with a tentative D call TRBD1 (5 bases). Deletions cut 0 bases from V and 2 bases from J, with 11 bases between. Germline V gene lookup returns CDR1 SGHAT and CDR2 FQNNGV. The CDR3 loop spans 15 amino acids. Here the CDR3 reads CASSLDVGPTYEQYF. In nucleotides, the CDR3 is TGTGCCAGCAGCTTAGATGTGGGGCCGACCTACGAGCAGTACTTC.

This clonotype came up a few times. The DNA of the CDR3 is TGTGCCAGCAGCTTAGAAGGACTAGCGGGAGTTGGTGAGCAGTACTTC. Amino acid sequence: CASSLEGLAGVGEQYF. J is TRBJ2-7 and V is TRBV7-2; 13 nucleotides line up with TRBD2. The germline V gene encodes CDR1 SGHTA and CDR2 FQGNSA. Trimming took 1 base from V and 7 from J; bases not matched to a gene: 7. CDR3 length: 16 amino acids.

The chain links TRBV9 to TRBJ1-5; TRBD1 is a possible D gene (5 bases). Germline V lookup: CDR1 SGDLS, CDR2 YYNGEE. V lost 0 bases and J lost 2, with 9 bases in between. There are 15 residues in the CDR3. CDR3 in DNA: TGTGCCAGCAGCGTAGAGGGGCAGGGCAATCAGCCCCAGCATTTT. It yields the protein CASSVEGQGNQPQHF. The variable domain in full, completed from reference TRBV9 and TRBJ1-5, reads DSGVTQTPKHLITATGQRVTLRCSPRSGDLSVYWYQQSLDQGLQFLIQYYNGEERAKGNILERFSAQQFPDLHSELNLSSLELGDSALYFCASSVEGQGNQPQHFGDGTRLSIL.

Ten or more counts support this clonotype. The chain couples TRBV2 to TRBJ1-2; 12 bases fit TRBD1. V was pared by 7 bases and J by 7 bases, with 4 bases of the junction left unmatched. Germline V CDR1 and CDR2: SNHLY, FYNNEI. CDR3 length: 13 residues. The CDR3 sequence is CASTLGQGAGYTF. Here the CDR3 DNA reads TGTGCCAGCACGTTGGGACAGGGGGCTGGCTACACCTTC.

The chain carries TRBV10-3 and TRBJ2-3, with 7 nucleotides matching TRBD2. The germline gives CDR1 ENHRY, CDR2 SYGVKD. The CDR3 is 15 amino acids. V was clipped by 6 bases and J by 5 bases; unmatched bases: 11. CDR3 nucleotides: TGTGCCATCAGCCAACTAGCGAACGTTGAAGATACGCAGTATTTT. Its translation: CAISQLANVEDTQYF.

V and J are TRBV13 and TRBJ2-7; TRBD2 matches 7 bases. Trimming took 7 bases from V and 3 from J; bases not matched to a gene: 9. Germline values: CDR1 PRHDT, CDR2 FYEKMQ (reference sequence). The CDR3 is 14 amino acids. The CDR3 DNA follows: TGTGCCAGCACCGGATTTGGCGGGAGCTACGAGCAGTACTTC. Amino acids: CASTGFGGSYEQYF.

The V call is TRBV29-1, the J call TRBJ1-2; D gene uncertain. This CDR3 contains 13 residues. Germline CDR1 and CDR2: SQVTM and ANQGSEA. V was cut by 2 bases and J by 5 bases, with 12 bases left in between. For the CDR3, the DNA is TGCAGCGTTGAAAGAACGAAGGGATATGGCTACACCTTC. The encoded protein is CSVERTKGYGYTF. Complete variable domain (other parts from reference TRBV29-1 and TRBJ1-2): SAVISQKPSRDICQRGTSLTIQCQVDSQVTMMFWYRQQPGQSLTLIATANQGSEATYESGFVIDKFPISRPNLTFSTLTVSNMSPEDSSIYLCSVERTKGYGYTFGSGTRLTVV.

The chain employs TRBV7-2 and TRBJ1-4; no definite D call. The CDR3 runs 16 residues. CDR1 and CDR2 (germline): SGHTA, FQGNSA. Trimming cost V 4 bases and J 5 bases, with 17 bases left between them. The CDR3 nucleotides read TGTGCCAGCAGCTGGAGCGTAAGCGGAGTAAATGAAAAACTGTTTTTT. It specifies CASSWSVSGVNEKLFF.

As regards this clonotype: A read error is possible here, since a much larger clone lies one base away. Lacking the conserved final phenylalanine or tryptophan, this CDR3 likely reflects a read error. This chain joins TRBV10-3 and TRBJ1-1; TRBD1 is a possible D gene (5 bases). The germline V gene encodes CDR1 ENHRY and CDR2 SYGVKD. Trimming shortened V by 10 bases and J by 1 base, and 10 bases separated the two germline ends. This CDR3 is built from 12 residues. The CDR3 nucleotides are TGTGCCACGGATCAGGGGAACACTGAAGCTTTCTCT. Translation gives CATDQGNTEAFS.

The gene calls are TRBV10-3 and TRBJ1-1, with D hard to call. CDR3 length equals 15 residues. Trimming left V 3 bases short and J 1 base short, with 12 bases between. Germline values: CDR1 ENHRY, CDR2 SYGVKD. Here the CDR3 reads CAISELPRGNTEAFF. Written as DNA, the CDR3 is TGTGCCATCAGTGAACTACCCCGAGGGAACACTGAAGCTTTCTTT.

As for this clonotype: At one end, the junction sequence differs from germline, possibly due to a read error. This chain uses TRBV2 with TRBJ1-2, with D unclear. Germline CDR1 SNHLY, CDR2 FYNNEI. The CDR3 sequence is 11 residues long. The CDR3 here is CVSSAGYGYTF. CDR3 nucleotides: TGTGTCAGCAGTGCTGGGTATGGCTACACCTTC.

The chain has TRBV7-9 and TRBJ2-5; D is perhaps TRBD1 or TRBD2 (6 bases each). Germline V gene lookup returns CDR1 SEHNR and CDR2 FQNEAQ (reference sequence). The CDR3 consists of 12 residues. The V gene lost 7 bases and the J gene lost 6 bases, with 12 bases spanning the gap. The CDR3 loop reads CASKGGEKTQYF. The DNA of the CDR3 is TGTGCCAGCAAGGGGGGCGAGAAGACCCAGTACTTC.

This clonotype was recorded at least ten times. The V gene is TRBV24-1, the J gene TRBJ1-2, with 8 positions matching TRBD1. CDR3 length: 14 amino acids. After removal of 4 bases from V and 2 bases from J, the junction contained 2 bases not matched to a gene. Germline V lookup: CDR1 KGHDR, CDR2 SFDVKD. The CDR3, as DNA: TGTGCCACCAGTGACCGACAGGGGAACTATGGCTACACCTTC. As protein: CATSDRQGNYGYTF.

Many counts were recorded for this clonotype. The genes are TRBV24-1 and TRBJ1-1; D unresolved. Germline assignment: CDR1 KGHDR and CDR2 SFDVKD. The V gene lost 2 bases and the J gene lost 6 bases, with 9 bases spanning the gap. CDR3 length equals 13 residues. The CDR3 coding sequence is TGTGCCACCAGTGATTATGGTGGGTCTGAAGCTTTCTTT. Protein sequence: CATSDYGGSEAFF.

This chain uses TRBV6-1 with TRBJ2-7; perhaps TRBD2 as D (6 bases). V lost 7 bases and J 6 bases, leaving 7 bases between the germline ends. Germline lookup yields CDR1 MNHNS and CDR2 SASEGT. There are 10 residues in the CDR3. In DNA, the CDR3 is TGTGCCAGCACAGCGGGCGAGCAGTACTTC. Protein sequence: CASTAGEQYF.

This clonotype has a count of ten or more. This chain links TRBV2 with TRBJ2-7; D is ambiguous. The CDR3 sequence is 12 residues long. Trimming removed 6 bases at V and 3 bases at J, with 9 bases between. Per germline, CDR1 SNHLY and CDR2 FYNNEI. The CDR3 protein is CASRLTYYEQYF. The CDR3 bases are TGTGCCAGCAGGTTGACATACTACGAGCAGTACTTC.

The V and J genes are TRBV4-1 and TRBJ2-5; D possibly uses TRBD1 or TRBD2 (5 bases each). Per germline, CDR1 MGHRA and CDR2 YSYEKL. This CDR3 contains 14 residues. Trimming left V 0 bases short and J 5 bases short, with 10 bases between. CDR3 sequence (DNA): TGCGCCAGCAGCCAAGATTGGGACGAGGAGACCCAGTACTTC. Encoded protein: CASSQDWDEETQYF.

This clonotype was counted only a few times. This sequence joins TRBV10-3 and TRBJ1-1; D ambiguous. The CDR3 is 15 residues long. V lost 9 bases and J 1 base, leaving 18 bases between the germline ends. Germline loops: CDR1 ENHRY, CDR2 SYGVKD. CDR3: CAIRASENSNTEAFF. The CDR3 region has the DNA TGTGCCATTCGAGCTTCAGAGAATTCGAACACTGAAGCTTTCTTT.

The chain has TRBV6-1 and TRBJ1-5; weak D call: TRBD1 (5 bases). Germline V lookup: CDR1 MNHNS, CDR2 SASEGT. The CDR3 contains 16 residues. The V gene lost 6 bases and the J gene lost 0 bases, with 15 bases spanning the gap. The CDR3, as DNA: TGTGCCAGCAGGCGCCTCAGGGCAAATAGCAATCAGCCCCAGCATTTT. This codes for CASRRLRANSNQPQHF.

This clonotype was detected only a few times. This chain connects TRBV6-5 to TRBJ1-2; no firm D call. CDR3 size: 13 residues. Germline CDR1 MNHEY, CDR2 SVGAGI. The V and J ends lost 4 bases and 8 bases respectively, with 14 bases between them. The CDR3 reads CASSSPGRLGYTF. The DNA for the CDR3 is TGTGCCAGCAGTTCTCCGGGAAGGCTGGGCTACACCTTC.